A selection of T cell receptor beta chains follows, all from one sample in a study of human T cells and chemical hapten exposure. TCRdb passed the RACE reads through MiXCR, listing each CDR3 protein once. The sample holds 35,000 to 50,000 distinct CDR3 sequences, 9.5% to 15% seen once. Sequenced here: whole blood, sampled in connection with sensitization to the hapten diphenylcyclopropenone (DPC). These receptors were obtained from a woman aged 25 to 39 with alopecia areata. Some clones in this sample may be carry-over from other donors' samples. Each CDR3 is given without its conserved first and last residue. Some rows mark clone size as missing; the rest say once, few, many or name a class of expanded clone.

J gene,clone size,V gene,CDR3 protein
TRBJ2-3,once,TRBV6-2/TRBV6-3,ASRPGSLAGEIDTQY
TRBJ2-1,many,TRBV4-1,ASSQGGAGGNEQF
TRBJ2-1,many,TRBV6-2/TRBV6-3,ASSYGSEQF
TRBJ2-1,NA,TRBV7-2,ASSRSFSGEGEQF
TRBJ1-5,few,TRBV30,AWSVQGDQPQH
TRBJ2-5,few,TRBV20-1,SASTDRQETQY
TRBJ2-5,NA,TRBV7-2,ASSSGTQRGGETQY
TRBJ1-5,many,TRBV7-2,ASSLKASANQPQH
TRBJ1-5,many,TRBV24-1,ATSDSQGIQPQH
TRBJ1-5,medium-sized,TRBV27,ASSSSSTLNQPQH
TRBJ1-3,many,TRBV20-1,SARGVSGNTIY
TRBJ1-6,many,TRBV4-1,ASRRQDYNSPLH
TRBJ2-1,many,TRBV2,ATSTREATYNEQF
TRBJ1-2,few,TRBV28,ASRQHPRNYGYT
TRBJ1-6,many,TRBV28,ASSLRGNSPLH
TRBJ2-1,NA,TRBV29-1,SVEGLGVN
TRBJ2-3,NA,TRBV7-6,ASSRTGTGGRLSTDTQY
TRBJ2-5,many,TRBV28,ASSSLIGLETQY
TRBJ2-7,many,TRBV28,ASSFLLGAKQY
TRBJ1-1,NA,TRBV9,ASSVARGGTEAF
TRBJ1-5,many,TRBV18,ASSPESYQPQH
TRBJ1-1,few,TRBV11-2,ASSLVSAGAEAF
TRBJ2-5,few,TRBV7-2,ASSHWGSAETQY
TRBJ2-1,many,TRBV6-1,ASSENNEQF
TRBJ1-4,many,TRBV4-3,ASSKEQGATNEKLF
TRBJ2-2,NA,TRBV6-1,ASSAGTGDTGELF
TRBJ2-7,NA,TRBV20-1,SARPDYEQY
TRBJ1-5,few,TRBV2,ASSDRVGHQPQH
TRBJ1-2,many,TRBV7-6,ASSLAGLYGYT
TRBJ2-1,NA,TRBV6-2/TRBV6-3,ASSPVVGKQF
TRBJ2-7,few,TRBV20-1,SANDQLAGGEY
TRBJ2-1,NA,TRBV28,ASGLAALGFYNEQF
TRBJ2-1,many,TRBV7-9,ASSFIYNEQF
TRBJ1-4,NA,TRBV29-1,SGREGEKLF
TRBJ2-3,many,TRBV20-1,SAGRAGGSTDTQY
TRBJ1-1,NA,TRBV5-5,ASSFVQGGTEAF
TRBJ2-1,few,TRBV4-2,ASSQGDDEQF
TRBJ1-2,few,TRBV6-2/TRBV6-3,ASSPDGYVYGYT
TRBJ1-1,many,TRBV7-6,ASSLAGFGNTEAF
TRBJ2-7,many,TRBV5-1,ASSLGTGGEQY
TRBJ2-7,many,TRBV6-6,ASRPPAGVGEQY
TRBJ2-7,many,TRBV19,ASSSRTDSYEQY
TRBJ1-1,NA,TRBV7-2,ASSLVVSNGLGAEAF
TRBJ2-7,few,TRBV12-3/TRBV12-4,ASSFWGPTYEQY
TRBJ2-5,NA,TRBV7-2,ASSLGGVAG
TRBJ2-7,many,TRBV9,ASSVAPGTAYEQY
TRBJ1-2,NA,TRBV20-1,SARRGVNNYGYT
TRBJ2-7,many,TRBV29-1,SVVDRALDEQY
TRBJ2-5,many,TRBV10-2,ASSPIQGVGETQY
TRBJ2-3,many,TRBV20-1,SASRLADPSSTDTQY
TRBJ2-5,NA,TRBV14,ASSRQLQETQY
TRBJ2-3,few,TRBV28,ASTGGYADTQY
TRBJ2-1,many,TRBV9,ASSSRLGNEQF
TRBJ1-1,many,TRBV18,AIQITGNTEAF